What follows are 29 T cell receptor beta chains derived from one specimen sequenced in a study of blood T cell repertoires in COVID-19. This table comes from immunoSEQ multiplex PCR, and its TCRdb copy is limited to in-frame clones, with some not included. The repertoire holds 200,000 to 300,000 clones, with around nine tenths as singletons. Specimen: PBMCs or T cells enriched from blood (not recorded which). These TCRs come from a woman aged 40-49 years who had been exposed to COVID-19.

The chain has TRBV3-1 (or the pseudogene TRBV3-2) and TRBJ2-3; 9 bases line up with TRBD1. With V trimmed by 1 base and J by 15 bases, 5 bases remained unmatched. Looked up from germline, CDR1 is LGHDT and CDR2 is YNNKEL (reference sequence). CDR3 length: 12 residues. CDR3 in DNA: TGTGCCAGCAGCCAAGGGAGGGACAGGGCATATTTT. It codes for CASSQGRDRAYF.

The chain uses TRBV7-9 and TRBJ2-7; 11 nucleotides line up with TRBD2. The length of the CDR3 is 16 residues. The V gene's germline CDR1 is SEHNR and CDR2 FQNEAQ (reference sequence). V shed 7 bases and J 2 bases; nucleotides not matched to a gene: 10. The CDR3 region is CASKTLAGERPYEQYF. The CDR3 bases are TGTGCCAGCAAGACACTAGCGGGGGAGAGGCCCTACGAGCAGTACTTC.

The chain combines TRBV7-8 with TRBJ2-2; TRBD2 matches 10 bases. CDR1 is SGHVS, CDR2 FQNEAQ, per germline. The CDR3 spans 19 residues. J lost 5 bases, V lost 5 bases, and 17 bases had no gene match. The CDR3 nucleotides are TGTGCCAGCAGCCCGAGGACTTATCAAGCGGGAGGGCGTACCGGGGAGCTGTTTTTT. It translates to CASSPRTYQAGGRTGELFF.

The CDR3 bases are TGCGCCAGCAGCCCCGGCGTGACAGAGGATGGCTACACCTTC. This translates into CASSPGVTEDGYTF. The gene calls are TRBV4-1 and TRBJ1-2; a weak D match, TRBD1 (5 bases). Germline CDR1 MGHRA, CDR2 YSYEKL. The V gene lost 4 bases and the J gene lost 6 bases, with 15 bases spanning the gap. The CDR3 loop spans 14 amino acids.

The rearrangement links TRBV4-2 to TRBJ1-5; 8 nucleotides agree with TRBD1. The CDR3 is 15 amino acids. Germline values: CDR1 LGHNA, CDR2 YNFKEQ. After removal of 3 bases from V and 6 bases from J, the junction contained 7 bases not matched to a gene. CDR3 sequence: CASSHANTGGQPQHF. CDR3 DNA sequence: TGTGCCAGCAGCCACGCGAATACAGGGGGTCAGCCCCAGCATTTT.

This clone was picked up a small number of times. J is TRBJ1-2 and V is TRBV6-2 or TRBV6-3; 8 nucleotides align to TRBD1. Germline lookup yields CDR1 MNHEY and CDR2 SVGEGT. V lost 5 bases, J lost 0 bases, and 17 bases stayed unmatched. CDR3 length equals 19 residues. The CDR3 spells CASSPTQSGGRPSNYGYTF. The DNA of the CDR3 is TGTGCCAGCAGTCCGACCCAATCAGGGGGCCGACCCTCTAACTATGGCTACACCTTC.

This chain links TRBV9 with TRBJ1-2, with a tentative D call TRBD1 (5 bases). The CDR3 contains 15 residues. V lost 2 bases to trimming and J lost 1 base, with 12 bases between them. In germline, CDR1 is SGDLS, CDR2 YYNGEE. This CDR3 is CASSVHRDFNYGYTF. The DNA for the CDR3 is TGTGCCAGCAGCGTCCACCGGGACTTTAACTATGGCTACACCTTC.

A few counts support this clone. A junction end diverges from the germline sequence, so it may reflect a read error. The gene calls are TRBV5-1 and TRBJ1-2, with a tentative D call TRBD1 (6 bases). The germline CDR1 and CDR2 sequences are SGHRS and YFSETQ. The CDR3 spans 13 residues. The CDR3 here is CASTSDRRYGYTF. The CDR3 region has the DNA TGTGCCAGCACCTCGGACAGAAGATATGGCTACACCTTC.

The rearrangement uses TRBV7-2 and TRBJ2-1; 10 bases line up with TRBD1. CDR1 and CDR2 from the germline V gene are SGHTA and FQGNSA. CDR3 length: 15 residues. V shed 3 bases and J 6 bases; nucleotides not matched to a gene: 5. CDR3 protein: CASSFRGTGANEQFF. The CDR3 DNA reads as TGTGCCAGCAGCTTCCGGGGGACAGGGGCCAATGAGCAGTTCTTC. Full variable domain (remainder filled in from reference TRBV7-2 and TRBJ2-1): GAGVSQSPSNKVTEKGKDVELRCDPISGHTALYWYRQSLGQGLEFLIYFQGNSAPDKSGLPSDRFSAERTGGSVSTLTIQRTQQEDSAVYLCASSFRGTGANEQFFGPGTRLTVL.

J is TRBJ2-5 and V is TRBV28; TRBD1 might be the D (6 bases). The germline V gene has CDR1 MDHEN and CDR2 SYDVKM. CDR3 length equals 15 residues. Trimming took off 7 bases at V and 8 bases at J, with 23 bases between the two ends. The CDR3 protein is CASTPRGGPGVTQYF. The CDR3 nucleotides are TGTGCCAGCACCCCTAGAGGAGGTCCAGGGGTTACCCAGTACTTC.

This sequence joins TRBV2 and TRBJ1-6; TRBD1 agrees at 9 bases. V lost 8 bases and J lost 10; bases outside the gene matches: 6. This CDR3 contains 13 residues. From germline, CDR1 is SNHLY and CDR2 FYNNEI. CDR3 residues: CASYWTGESPLHF. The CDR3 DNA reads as TGTGCCAGCTATTGGACAGGGGAATCACCCCTCCACTTT. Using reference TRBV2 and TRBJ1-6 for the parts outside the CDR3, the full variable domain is EPEVTQTPSHQVTQMGQEVILRCVPISNHLYFYWYRQILGQKVEFLVSFYNNEISEKSEIFDDQFSVERPDGSNFTLKIRSTKLEDSAMYFCASYWTGESPLHFGNGTRLTVT.

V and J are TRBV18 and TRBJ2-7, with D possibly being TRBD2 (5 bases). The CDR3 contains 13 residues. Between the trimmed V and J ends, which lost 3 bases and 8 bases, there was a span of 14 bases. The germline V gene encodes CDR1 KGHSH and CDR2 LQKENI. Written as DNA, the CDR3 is TGTGCCAGCTCACCGGGAAGTGAGGGCAAGCAGTACGTC. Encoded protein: CASSPGSEGKQYV.

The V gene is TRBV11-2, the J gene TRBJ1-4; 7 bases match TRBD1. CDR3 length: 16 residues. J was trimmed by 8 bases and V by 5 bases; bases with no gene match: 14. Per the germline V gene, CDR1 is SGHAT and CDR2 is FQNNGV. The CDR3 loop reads CASSEDPTGRLEKLFF. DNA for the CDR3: TGTGCCAGCAGCGAGGACCCGACAGGGCGCTTAGAAAAACTGTTTTTT.

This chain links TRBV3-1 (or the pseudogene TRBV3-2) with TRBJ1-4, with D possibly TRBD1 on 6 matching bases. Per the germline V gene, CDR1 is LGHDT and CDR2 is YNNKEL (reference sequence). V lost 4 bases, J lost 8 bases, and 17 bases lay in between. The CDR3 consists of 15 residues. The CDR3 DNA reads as TGTGCCAGCAGCCTCATTCAGGGGCTAGGGGAAAAACTGTTTTTT. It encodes CASSLIQGLGEKLFF.

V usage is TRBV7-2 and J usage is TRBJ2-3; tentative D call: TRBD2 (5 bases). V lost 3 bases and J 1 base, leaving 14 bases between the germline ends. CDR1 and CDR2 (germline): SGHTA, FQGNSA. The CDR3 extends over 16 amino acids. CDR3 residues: CASSFFGGPGTDTQYF. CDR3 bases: TGTGCCAGCAGCTTCTTTGGCGGGCCCGGCACAGATACGCAGTATTTT.

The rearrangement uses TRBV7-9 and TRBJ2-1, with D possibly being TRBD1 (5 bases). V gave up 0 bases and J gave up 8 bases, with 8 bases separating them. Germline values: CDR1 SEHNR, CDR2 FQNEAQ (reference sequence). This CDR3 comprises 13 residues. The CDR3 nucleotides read TGTGCCAGCAGCTTAGCGCAGGGCGATGAGCAGTTCTTC. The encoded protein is CASSLAQGDEQFF. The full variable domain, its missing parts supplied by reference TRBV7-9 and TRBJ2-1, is DTGVSQNPRHKITKRGQNVTFRCDPISEHNRLYWYRQTLGQGPEFLTYFQNEAQLEKSRLLSDRFSAERPKGSFSTLEIQRTEQGDSAMYLCASSLAQGDEQFFGPGTRLTVL.

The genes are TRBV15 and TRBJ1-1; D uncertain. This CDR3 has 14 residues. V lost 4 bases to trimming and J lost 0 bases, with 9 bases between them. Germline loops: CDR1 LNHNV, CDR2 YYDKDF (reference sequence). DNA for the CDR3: TGTGCCACCAGCATAACAGCCATGAACACTGAAGCTTTCTTT. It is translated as CATSITAMNTEAFF. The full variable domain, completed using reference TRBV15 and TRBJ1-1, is DAMVIQNPRYQVTQFGKPVTLSCSQTLNHNVMYWYQQKSSQAPKLLFHYYDKDFNNEADTPDNFQSRRPNTSFCFLDIRSPGLGDTAMYLCATSITAMNTEAFFGQGTRLTVV.

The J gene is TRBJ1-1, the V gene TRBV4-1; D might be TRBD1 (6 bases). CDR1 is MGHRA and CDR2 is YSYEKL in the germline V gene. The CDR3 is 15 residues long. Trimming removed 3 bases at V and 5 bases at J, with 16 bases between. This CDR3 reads CASSQTGTKNTEAFF. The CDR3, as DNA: TGCGCCAGCAGCCAGACCGGGACAAAGAATACTGAAGCTTTCTTT.

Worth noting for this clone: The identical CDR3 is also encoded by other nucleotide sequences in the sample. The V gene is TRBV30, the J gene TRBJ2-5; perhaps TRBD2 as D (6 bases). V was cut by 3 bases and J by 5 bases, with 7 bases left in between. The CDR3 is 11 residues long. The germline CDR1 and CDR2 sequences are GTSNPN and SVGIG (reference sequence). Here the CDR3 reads CAWSRGETQYF. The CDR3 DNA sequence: TGTGCCTGGAGCCGGGGGGAGACCCAGTACTTC.

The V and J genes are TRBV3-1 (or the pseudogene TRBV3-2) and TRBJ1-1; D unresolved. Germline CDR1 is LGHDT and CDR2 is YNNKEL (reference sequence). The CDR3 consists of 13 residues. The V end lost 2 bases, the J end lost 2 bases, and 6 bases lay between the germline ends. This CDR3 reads CASSQLDNTEAFF. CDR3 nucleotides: TGTGCCAGCAGCCAACTAGATAACACTGAAGCTTTCTTT.

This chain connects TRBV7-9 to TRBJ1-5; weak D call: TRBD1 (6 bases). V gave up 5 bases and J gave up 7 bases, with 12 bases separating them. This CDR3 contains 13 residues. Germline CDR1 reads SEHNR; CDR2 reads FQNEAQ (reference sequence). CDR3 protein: CASSPTGNQPQHF. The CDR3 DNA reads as TGTGCCAGCAGCCCCACAGGGAACCAGCCCCAGCATTTT.

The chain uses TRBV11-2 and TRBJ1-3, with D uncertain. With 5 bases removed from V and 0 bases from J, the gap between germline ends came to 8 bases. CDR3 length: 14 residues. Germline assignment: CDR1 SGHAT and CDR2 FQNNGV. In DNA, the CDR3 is TGTGCCAGCAGCCCACCTAGCTCTGGAAACACCATATATTTT. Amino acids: CASSPPSSGNTIYF.

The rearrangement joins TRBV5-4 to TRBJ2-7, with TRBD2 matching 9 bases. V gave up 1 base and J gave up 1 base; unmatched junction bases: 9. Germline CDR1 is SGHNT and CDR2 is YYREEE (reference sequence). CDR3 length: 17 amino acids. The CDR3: CASSLPAGGAESYEQYF. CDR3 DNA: TGTGCCAGCAGCTTGCCAGCGGGGGGTGCGGAGTCCTACGAGCAGTACTTC.

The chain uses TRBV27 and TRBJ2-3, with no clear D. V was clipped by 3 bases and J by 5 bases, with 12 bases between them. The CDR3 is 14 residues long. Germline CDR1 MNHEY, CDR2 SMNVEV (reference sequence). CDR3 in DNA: TGTGCCAGCAGTTTTGAATCGGTGCGAGATACGCAGTATTTT. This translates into CASSFESVRDTQYF.

CDR3 bases: TGTGCCAGCAGCTTGGAACTAGCGAGAGGTGAGCAGTTCTTC. This gives the protein CASSLELARGEQFF. This chain connects TRBV5-5 to TRBJ2-1, with TRBD2 matching over 7 bases. Germline V gene sequence: CDR1 SGHKS, CDR2 YYEKEE (reference sequence). V trimming: 0 bases; J trimming: 9 bases; junction bases outside the gene matches: 6. The CDR3 has 14 residues.

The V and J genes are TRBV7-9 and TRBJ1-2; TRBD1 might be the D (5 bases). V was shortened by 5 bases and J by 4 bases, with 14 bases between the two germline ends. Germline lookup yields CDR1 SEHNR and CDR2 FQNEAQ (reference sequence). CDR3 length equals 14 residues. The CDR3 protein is CASSQGPMGYGYTF. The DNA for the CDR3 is TGTGCCAGCAGCCAGGGCCCGATGGGCTATGGCTACACCTTC.

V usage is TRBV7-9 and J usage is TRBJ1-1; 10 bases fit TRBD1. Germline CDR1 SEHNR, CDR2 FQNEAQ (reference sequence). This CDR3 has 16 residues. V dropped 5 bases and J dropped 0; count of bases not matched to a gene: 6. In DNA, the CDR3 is TGTGCCAGCAGCCTATGGACAGGGGGTGTGAACACTGAAGCTTTCTTT. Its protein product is CASSLWTGGVNTEAFF.

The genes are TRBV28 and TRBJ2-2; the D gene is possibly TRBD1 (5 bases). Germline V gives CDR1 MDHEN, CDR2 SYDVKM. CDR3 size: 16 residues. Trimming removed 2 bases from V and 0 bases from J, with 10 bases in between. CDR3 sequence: CASSLTRAANTGELFF. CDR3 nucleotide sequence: TGTGCCAGCAGTTTAACCAGGGCTGCGAACACCGGGGAGCTGTTTTTT. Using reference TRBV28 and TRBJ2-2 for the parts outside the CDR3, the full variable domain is DVKVTQSSRYLVKRTGEKVFLECVQDMDHENMFWYRQDPGLGLRLIYFSYDVKMKEKGDIPEGYSVSREKKERFSLILESASTNQTSMYLCASSLTRAANTGELFFGEGSRLTVL.

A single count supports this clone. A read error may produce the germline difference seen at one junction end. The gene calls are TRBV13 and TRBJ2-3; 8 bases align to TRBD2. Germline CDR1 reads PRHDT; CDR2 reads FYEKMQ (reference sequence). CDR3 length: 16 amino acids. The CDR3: CASNLEAGGYTDTQYF. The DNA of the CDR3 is TGTGCCAGCAACTTAGAGGCGGGGGGATACACAGATACGCAGTATTTT.